Sequencing of this TCR beta chain was carried out in a study of vaccination effects on CD4 cells after COVID-19. TCRdb keeps only in-frame clones here, not all; method: immunoSEQ multiplex PCR. This sample has 70,000 or so clones, with around 77% found just once. From germline, CDR1 is MNHEY and CDR2 SVGAGI. The CDR3 is 15 residues long. V was clipped by 6 bases and J by 0 bases; unmatched bases: 3. Cells that had been cultured for about 10 days were the source of isolated CD4+ T cells. The study found no prior SARS-CoV-2 infection in the vaccine recipients, who tested negative for nucleocapsid antibodies. Turning to this clone: Its antigen is unknown.

This chain connects TRBV6-5 to TRBJ1-2; TRBD1 matches at 11 bases. The sequences come from CD4+ T cells from PBMCs cultured without peptide, collected before COVID-19 vaccination. The sequence was obtained from a human donor who received a COVID-19 vaccine. CDR3 residues: CASRWDRGANYGYTF. The CDR3 region has the DNA TGTGCCAGCAGATGGGACAGGGGGGCTAACTATGGCTACACCTTC.